This T cell receptor (beta chain) derives from a study of shared clonotypes between healthy human individuals. Profiled with immunoSEQ multiplex PCR; TCRdb holds only in-frame clones, not every one. The data show approximately 2,000,000 clones, just under 95% seen once. The germline V gene has CDR1 SGHRS and CDR2 YFSETQ. The length of the CDR3 is 15 residues. Trimming cost V 5 bases and J 1 base, with 12 bases left between them. The chain has TRBV5-1 and TRBJ2-2, with TRBD1 as a possible D gene (6 bases). Input material: naive CD4+ T cells from PBMCs. Specified subset: CD45RA+ positively selected. The sequence was collected from a man aged 18 to 35 in good health. Some clones in this sample may be carry-over from other donors' samples. The CDR3 sequence: CASSPGTMNTGELFF. For the CDR3, the DNA is TGCGCCAGCAGTCCCGGGACAATGAACACCGGGGAGCTGTTTTTT.